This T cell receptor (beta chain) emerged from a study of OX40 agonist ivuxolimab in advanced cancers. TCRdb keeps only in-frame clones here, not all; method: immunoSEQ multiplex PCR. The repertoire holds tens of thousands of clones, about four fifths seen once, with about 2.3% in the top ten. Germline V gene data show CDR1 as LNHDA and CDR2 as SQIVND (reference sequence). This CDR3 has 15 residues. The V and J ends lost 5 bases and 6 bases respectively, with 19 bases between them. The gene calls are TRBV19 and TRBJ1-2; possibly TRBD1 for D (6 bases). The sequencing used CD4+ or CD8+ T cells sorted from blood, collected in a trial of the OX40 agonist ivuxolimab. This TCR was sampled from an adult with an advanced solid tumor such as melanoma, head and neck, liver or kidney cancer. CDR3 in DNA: TGTGCCAGTAGTCTTCTCACAGGGCTGAGGGATGGCTACACCTTC. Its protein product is CASSLLTGLRDGYTF.